The clone carrying this T cell receptor (beta chain) was counted many times. Its target is unknown. Deletions cut 4 bases from V and 1 base from J, with 17 bases between. The CDR3 loop spans 17 amino acids. Per germline, CDR1 SEHNR and CDR2 FQNEAQ (reference sequence). The data stem from a study of T cell repertoires in cytomegalovirus infection. Via MiXCR, TCRdb re-called the reads, giving one row per CDR3 protein. Of 170,000 or so distinct CDR3 sequences listed, approximately 15% are singletons. Regarding the study as a whole: CMV-specific TCR beta clonotypes restricted by HLA-C were the ones dominating the ex vivo response. CMV carriers with the relevant HLA were identified by cumulative public TCR beta family frequency.

The TCR originated in a human donor in good health (CMV status not recorded). Some clones in this sample may be carry-over from other donors' samples. This rearrangement joins TRBV7-9 to TRBJ2-4; TRBD1 is a possible D gene (6 bases). The sequencing sample was made of PBMCs. The CDR3 DNA sequence: TGTGCCAGCAGCTCGAACCGACAGGCGCCGGCCAAAAACATTCAGTACTTC. Residues: CASSSNRQAPAKNIQYF.